This TCR beta chain was recorded in a study of T-cell reconstitution after alpha-beta-depleted transplantation in children. Study-wide results and limits: Newly generated T cells supplied most T-cell counts and diversity one year post-transplant.

This clonotype was seen many times. What it binds is unknown. Preparing the TCRbeta library involved the use of unique molecular identifiers. TCRdb re-analysed the PCR reads in MiXCR, keeping a single row per CDR3 protein. The table includes around 250,000 distinct CDR3 sequences, 6.5% to 10% detected once. V lost 0 bases to trimming and J lost 2 bases; unmatched junction nucleotides: 5. CDR1 MNHEY and CDR2 SVGEGT come from the germline V gene. This CDR3 region has 16 residues. The receptor comes from a male patient aged 10 to 17 who had a stem cell transplant for acute lymphoblastic leukemia, so the T cells may come from the graft donor. V is TRBV6-2 or TRBV6-3 and J is TRBJ2-7; 9 nucleotides match TRBD2. The sample consisted of PBMCs, mostly from graft donor cells, taken 180 days after TCRalphabeta/CD19-depleted stem cell transplant. CDR3 DNA sequence: TGTGCCAGCAGTTACTCTAAGCGGGGGGCGACCTACGAGCAGTACTTC. This gives the protein CASSYSKRGATYEQYF.